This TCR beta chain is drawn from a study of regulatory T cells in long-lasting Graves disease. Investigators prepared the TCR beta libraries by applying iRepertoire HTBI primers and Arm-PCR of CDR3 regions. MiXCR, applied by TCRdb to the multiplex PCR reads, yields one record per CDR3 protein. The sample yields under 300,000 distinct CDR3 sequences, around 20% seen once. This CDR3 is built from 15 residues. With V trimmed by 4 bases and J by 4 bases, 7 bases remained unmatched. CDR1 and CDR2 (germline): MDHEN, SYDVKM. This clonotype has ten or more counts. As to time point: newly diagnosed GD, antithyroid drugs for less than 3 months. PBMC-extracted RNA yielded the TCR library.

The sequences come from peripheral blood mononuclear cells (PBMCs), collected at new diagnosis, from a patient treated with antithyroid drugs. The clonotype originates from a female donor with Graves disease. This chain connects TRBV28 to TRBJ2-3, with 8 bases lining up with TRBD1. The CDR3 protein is CASSSGQDWADTQYF. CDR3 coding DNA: TGTGCCAGCAGTTCGGGACAGGATTGGGCAGATACGCAGTATTTT.